This is a list of T cell receptor beta chains from one sample in a study of CD8+CD57+ T cells in acquired aplastic anemia. TCRdb passed the reads through MiXCR, listing each CDR3 protein once. The data contain some 160,000 distinct CDR3 sequences, 40% to 60% of them seen just once; the ten biggest clones take up 30% to 40%. The source material was sorted CD4+, CD8+, or CD8+CD57+ T cells (not recorded which) from PBMCs. Receptors were obtained from a human donor with aplastic anemia. CDR3s include the opening cysteine and the closing phenylalanine or tryptophan. A D gene is named only where the DNA matches it firmly. Only some rows state a clone size, as once, few, many or a class for expanded clones.

TRBV6-5,-,TRBJ2-5,many,CASSWAGAGEETQYF,TGTGCCAGCAGTTGGGCGGGAGCAGGGGAAGAGACCCAGTACTTC
TRBV5-1,-,TRBJ2-7,-,CASSQGGSYEQYF,TGCGCCAGCAGCCAAGGGGGTTCCTACGAGCAGTACTTC
TRBV2,-,TRBJ2-7,many,CATHRDPNSYEQYF,TGTGCCACCCACCGGGACCCCAACTCCTACGAGCAGTACTTC
TRBV10-3,TRBD2,TRBJ2-5,-,CAIQAGGEETQYF,TGTGCCATTCAAGCGGGAGGTGAGGAGACCCAGTACTTC
TRBV18,-,TRBJ2-7,-,CASSPGARAFYEQYF,TGTGCCAGCTCACCGGGAGCCAGGGCGTTCTACGAGCAGTACTTC
TRBV2,TRBD1,TRBJ1-6,-,CASRRGQGTSPLHF,TGTGCCAGCCGCAGGGGACAGGGGACTTCACCCCTCCACTTT
TRBV10-3,TRBD1,TRBJ1-1,-,CATQGQGNTEAFF,TGTGCCACCCAAGGACAGGGGAACACTGAAGCTTTCTTT
TRBV7-7,TRBD2,TRBJ2-2,-,CASSLNLVAGNTGELFF,TGTGCTAGCAGCTTAAATTTGGTAGCGGGAAACACCGGGGAGCTGTTTTTT
TRBV7-8,-,TRBJ1-2,-,CASSLAGGYTF,TGTGCCAGCAGCTTAGCTGGCGGCTACACCTTC
TRBV6-5,TRBD1,TRBJ2-5,-,CASSSDRGVGTQYF,TGTGCCAGCAGTTCAGACAGGGGTGTTGGGACCCAGTACTTC
TRBV29-1,-,TRBJ2-7,-,CSVEGVSSSHEQYF,TGCAGCGTTGAGGGCGTTTCGAGCTCCCACGAGCAGTACTTC
TRBV24-1,TRBD2,TRBJ2-1,-,CATSDLGLAGEPLEQFF,TGTGCCACCAGTGATCTGGGACTAGCGGGAGAGCCGCTTGAGCAGTTCTTC
TRBV20-1,-,TRBJ2-3,-,CSARIAGHSTDTQYF,TGCAGTGCTAGGATCGCGGGGCATAGCACAGATACGCAGTATTTT
TRBV29-1,-,TRBJ1-3,many,CSATTPDSGNTIYF,TGCAGCGCTACGACACCTGACTCTGGAAACACCATATATTTT
TRBV5-1,TRBD1,TRBJ2-3,many,CASSSTGSLTDTQYF,TGCGCCAGCAGCTCGACAGGGTCCCTCACAGATACGCAGTATTTT
TRBV2,-,TRBJ2-7,-,CASCAGSSYEQYF,TGTGCCAGCTGCGCGGGTAGCTCCTACGAGCAGTACTTC
TRBV29-1,-,TRBJ2-1,-,CSVVPAGNEQFF,TGCAGCGTTGTCCCGGCCGGGAATGAGCAGTTCTTC
TRBV9,-,TRBJ2-5,many,CASSVEGVGWESQYF,TGTGCCAGCAGCGTCGAGGGGGTGGGGTGGGAGAGCCAGTACTTC
TRBV7-9,-,TRBJ2-5,few,CASSSSGTAHETQYF,TGTGCCAGCAGCTCAAGTGGTACGGCCCATGAGACCCAGTACTTC
TRBV19,TRBD2,TRBJ2-3,many,CASSMGTSGADTQYF,TGTGCCAGTAGTATGGGGACTAGCGGCGCAGATACGCAGTATTTT
TRBV29-1,TRBD1,TRBJ2-7,many,CSVGTGGSYEQYF,TGCAGCGTAGGGACAGGGGGGTCCTACGAGCAGTACTTC
TRBV19,-,TRBJ2-6,-,CASSRTAYSGANVLTF,TGTGCCAGTAGTAGGACAGCTTACTCTGGGGCCAACGTCCTGACTTTC
TRBV15,-,TRBJ2-3,-,CATSRLGTDTQYF,TGTGCCACCAGCAGACTGGGCACAGATACGCAGTATTTT
TRBV6-2/TRBV6-3,-,TRBJ2-3,-,CASSYAGFPGGGDTRYF,TGTGCCAGCAGTTACGCCGGGTTCCCTGGGGGTGGAGATACGCGGTATTTT
TRBV25-1,-,TRBJ2-3,-,CASSDPGIGGSDTQYF,TGTGCCAGCAGTGATCCAGGGATTGGAGGATCAGATACGCAGTATTTT
TRBV24-1,-,TRBJ2-7,-,CASNAADPYEQYF,TGTGCCAGCAATGCGGCAGACCCTTACGAGCAGTACTTC
TRBV10-3,-,TRBJ1-5,-,CAISVRAWSQHF,TGTGCCATCAGTGTAAGAGCGTGGTCCCAGCATTTT
TRBV9,TRBD2,TRBJ2-7,many,CASSAYSGTTYYEQYF,TGTGCCAGCAGCGCCTATTCTGGGACTACCTACTACGAGCAGTACTTC
TRBV5-6,TRBD1,TRBJ2-7,-,CASSSSLQGAGEQYF,TGTGCCAGCAGCTCATCTTTGCAGGGGGCGGGAGAGCAGTACTTC
TRBV20-1,-,TRBJ2-7,-,CSAGPDTYEQYF,TGCAGTGCTGGGCCAGACACCTACGAGCAGTACTTC
TRBV11-2,-,TRBJ2-3,many,CASSPSRGSGYTQYF,TGTGCCAGCAGCCCCTCGCGAGGGAGTGGGTATACGCAGTATTTT
TRBV10-3,TRBD1,TRBJ1-2,-,CAISEGTGGNYGYTF,TGTGCCATCAGTGAGGGGACAGGTGGTAACTATGGCTACACCTTC
TRBV10-1,-,TRBJ1-5,-,CASSEEQISNQPQHF,TGCGCCAGCAGTGAAGAACAGATAAGCAATCAGCCCCAGCATTTT
TRBV6-5,-,TRBJ1-5,many,CASSYSTNQPQHF,TGTGCCAGCAGTTACTCGACAAATCAGCCCCAGCATTTT
TRBV7-9,-,TRBJ1-1,many,CASSLLHWNTEAFF,TGTGCCAGCAGCTTGTTGCATTGGAACACTGAAGCTTTCTTT